The present TCR beta chain was sequenced within a study of blood T cell repertoires in COVID-19. Study summary: PBMCs, B-cell-depleted T cells, or T cells provided the cDNA or gDNA that made up the material.

Libraries were prepared by immunoSEQ multiplex PCR; TCRdb keeps only in-frame clonotypes and omits some of them. The table shows approximately 68,000 clones, with roughly 84% occurring only once. Looked up from germline, CDR1 is KGHDR and CDR2 is SFDVKD. There are 15 residues in the CDR3. The J segment lost 1 base and the V segment lost 11 bases, leaving 9 bases of the junction unmatched. The rearrangement uses TRBV24-1 and TRBJ2-4; TRBD2 matches 8 bases. Sample: peripheral blood. The receptor was derived from a woman aged 55-75 years with acute or convalescent COVID-19. CDR3 coding DNA: TGTGCCATCGCTCGGGGACTAGGGGCCAAAAACATTCAGTACTTC. This sequence encodes CAIARGLGAKNIQYF.